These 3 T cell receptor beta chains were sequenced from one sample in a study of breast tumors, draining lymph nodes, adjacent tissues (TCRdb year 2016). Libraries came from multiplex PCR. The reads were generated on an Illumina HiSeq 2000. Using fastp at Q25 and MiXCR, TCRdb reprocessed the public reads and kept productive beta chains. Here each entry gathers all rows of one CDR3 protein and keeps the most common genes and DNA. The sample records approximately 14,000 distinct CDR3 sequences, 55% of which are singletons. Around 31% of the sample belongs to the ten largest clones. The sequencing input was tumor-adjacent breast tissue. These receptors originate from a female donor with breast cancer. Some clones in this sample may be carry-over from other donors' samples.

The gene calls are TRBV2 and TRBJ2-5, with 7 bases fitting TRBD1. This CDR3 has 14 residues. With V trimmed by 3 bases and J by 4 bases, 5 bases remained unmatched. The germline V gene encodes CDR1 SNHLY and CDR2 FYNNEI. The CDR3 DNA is TGTGCCAGCAGTGACTGGGACAGTCCAGAGACCCAGTACTTC. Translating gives CASSDWDSPETQYF.

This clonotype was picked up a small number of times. This CDR3 is CASSLDGTGNTDTQYF. As DNA, the CDR3 is TGTGCCAGCAGCCTCGACGGGACAGGGAACACAGATACGCAGTATTTT. The rearrangement links TRBV14 to TRBJ2-3; the match to TRBD1 covers 9 bases. CDR1 SGHDN and CDR2 FVKESK come from the germline V gene. The CDR3 contains 16 residues. J lost 2 bases, V lost 4 bases, and 7 bases had no gene match.

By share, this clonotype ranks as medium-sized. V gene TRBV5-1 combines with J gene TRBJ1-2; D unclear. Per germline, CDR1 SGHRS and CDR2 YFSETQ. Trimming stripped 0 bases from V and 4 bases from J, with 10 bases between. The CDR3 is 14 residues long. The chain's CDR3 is CASSLVGTSYGYTF. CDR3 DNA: TGCGCCAGCAGCTTGGTGGGCACCTCCTATGGCTACACCTTC.